Below are 7 T cell receptor beta chains sequenced from a single sample in a study of blood T cell repertoires in COVID-19. Sequencing was performed with immunoSEQ multiplex PCR; in TCRdb, only in-frame clones are kept and a portion is missing. The sample carries around 300,000 clones, around 86% recorded once. The sample taken for sequencing was PBMCs or T cells enriched from blood (not recorded which). The receptor source for this set is a woman aged 40 to 50 who had recovered from COVID-19.

The sample holds a few counts of this clone. The chain is built from TRBV7-2 and TRBJ2-7, with 12 bases fitting TRBD2. The CDR3 sequence is 16 residues long. The ends lost 1 base at V and 2 bases at J; junction bases unmatched: 3. CDR1 is SGHTA and CDR2 is FQGNSA in the germline V gene. Here the CDR3 reads CASSLGSSGGAYEQYF. As DNA, the CDR3 is TGTGCCAGCAGCTTAGGATCTAGCGGGGGGGCCTACGAGCAGTACTTC.

The chain links TRBV5-1 to TRBJ1-3, with D perhaps TRBD1 (6 bases). The CDR3 is 15 amino acids. V shed 4 bases and J shed 0 bases, with 11 bases lying between them. Germline V CDR1 and CDR2: SGHRS, YFSETQ. The CDR3 loop reads CASSPDSNSGNTIYF. DNA of the CDR3: TGCGCCAGCAGCCCGGACAGTAACTCTGGAAACACCATATATTTT.

The chain employs TRBV29-1 and TRBJ2-3; 8 bases match TRBD1. This CDR3 comprises 15 residues. V lost 2 bases to trimming and J lost 0 bases; unmatched junction nucleotides: 4. The germline gives CDR1 SQVTM, CDR2 ANQGSEA. The CDR3 here is CSVETRDRSTDTQYF. The DNA for the CDR3 is TGCAGCGTTGAAACCCGGGACAGGAGCACAGATACGCAGTATTTT.

J is TRBJ2-2 and V is TRBV29-1; the match to TRBD2 covers 9 bases. The CDR3 runs 17 residues. The germline V gene has CDR1 SQVTM and CDR2 ANQGSEA. The V and J ends lost 8 bases and 4 bases, in that order; junction bases with no gene match: 17. The CDR3 spells CSPIRHRAGGGTGELFF. In DNA form, the CDR3 reads TGCAGCCCTATACGGCATAGAGCGGGAGGAGGCACCGGGGAGCTGTTTTTT.

This rearrangement joins TRBV4-1 to TRBJ2-3; TRBD1 aligns across 10 bases. This CDR3 contains 16 residues. The V segment lost 4 bases and the J segment 4 bases; nucleotides outside the gene matches: 8. Germline values: CDR1 MGHRA, CDR2 YSYEKL. The CDR3 coding sequence is TGCGCCAGCAGCCCCAGGGACAGGGGAGTCTCAGATACGCAGTATTTT. This codes for CASSPRDRGVSDTQYF.

The chain couples TRBV9 to TRBJ1-4; the match to TRBD1 covers 8 bases. The CDR3 totals 13 residues. CDR1 is SGDLS, CDR2 YYNGEE, per germline. V lost 0 bases and J lost 14; bases outside the gene matches: 6. The CDR3 sequence: CASSVASQGALFF. As DNA, the CDR3 is TGTGCCAGCAGCGTAGCTAGCCAGGGGGCCCTGTTTTTT.

The chain is built from TRBV30 and TRBJ1-2; the match to TRBD1 covers 7 bases. The germline CDR1 and CDR2 sequences are GTSNPN and SVGIG (reference sequence). The CDR3 runs to 14 residues. The junction had 10 bases not matched to a gene; V was cut back by 4 bases and J by 5 bases. As DNA, the CDR3 is TGTGCCTGGACCGCGGACAGGTTAGGATATGGCTACACCTTC. As protein: CAWTADRLGYGYTF.